This T cell receptor beta chain originates from a study of spatial heterogeneity in lung cancer. For the study at large: Detection consistently captured more beta-chain sequences than alpha-chain sequences.

Per the germline V gene, CDR1 is MDHEN and CDR2 is SYDVKM. Trimming removed 11 bases from V and 1 base from J, with 11 bases in between. The CDR3 has 13 amino acids. Each CDR3 protein gets one entry after TCRdb re-called the 5' RACE reads with MiXCR. The data hold some 97,000 distinct CDR3 sequences, with approximately 4% observed a single time. This clonotype was detected only a few times. Antigen: not known. Time point noted: sample taken at primary tumor resection. Study results and limitations: The number of expanded tumor alpha and beta chains correlated with mutation number.

This receptor was identified in a male donor with early-stage non-small cell lung cancer. The gene calls are TRBV28 and TRBJ2-2, with D perhaps TRBD1 or TRBD2 (5 bases each). Here the sequenced sample was lung tumor tissue, taken at surgery. The CDR3 spells CAGGRQNTGELFF. CDR3 sequence (DNA): TGTGCCGGGGGACGGCAGAACACCGGGGAGCTGTTTTTT.